This T cell receptor (beta chain) comes out of a study of blood T cell repertoires in COVID-19 (dated by TCRdb to 2020 to 2021). A note on the overall study: Samples from collaborators originated in the United States, Italy and Spain and spanned both the acute and convalescent phases of COVID-19. Samples were obtained from the ongoing ImmuneRACE study (first 160 participants) and from some 1,300 subjects provided by 6 global collaborators. The prospective study material was composed of cDNA or gDNA derived from T cells, B-cell-depleted T cells, or PBMCs. Sample metadata almost always included a de-identified subject ID, COVID-19 status, age in years and sex. The repertoires were made available in a free public database intended to serve as a resource for research on the immune response to SARS-CoV-2. Subjects who had been exposed to COVID-19, were actively infected with it, or had recovered from it provided the deeply sampled blood TCRbeta repertoires that made up the dataset. Where available, HLA class I and class II types were obtained from metadata supplied by the sample provider rather than from assay-based typing. Results the study describes overall, beyond this receptor: How much clinical and demographic metadata was included differed by source and by participant, and the metadata was provided uncurated.

Note on this clone: The target of this receptor is not known. Base qualities are missing; no much larger clone stands one base away.

TCRbeta CDR3 regions were amplified from genomic DNA by means of the immunoSEQ Assay, a bias-controlled multiplex PCR. The paper's data handling went like this. Nucleated cell counts per sample were estimated from amplification of reference gene primers within the assay. Sequence reads were collapsed and filtered to measure the absolute abundance of every unique TCRbeta CDR3 rearrangement. For each sample, productive Simpson clonality was calculated as the square root of Simpson's diversity index across productive rearrangements. The table comes from immuneACCESS by way of TCRdb, which keeps in-frame sequences with V and J called. Part of the clones is missing from these tables; in studies checked, under half for an unresolved V gene and the rest for unknown reasons. From that table come the V and J calls and clone size; the DNA was used to work out D and trimming. This sample gives fewer than 500,000 clones in total; roughly 87% of them show up just once. The ten biggest clones cover about 2.1% of the sample.

Participants in the prospective study were enrolled through a virtual design, were aged 18 to 89 years, and lived in approximately 25 United States geographic areas. In the prospective study, participants were assigned to cohorts based on the clinical history participants reported in a screening survey and a study questionnaire. In the prospective study, mobile phlebotomists collected whole blood, serum and a nasopharyngeal or oropharyngeal swab from each participant. Over a 2-month period, participants in the prospective study had the option of providing additional blood draws and questionnaires. Before DNA extraction, prospective study blood samples were shipped either frozen or at room temperature. CDR1 is given as MGHRA and CDR2 as YSYEKL, both from the germline V gene. From cysteine to phenylalanine, the CDR3 is 13 amino acids long. Left in the record is the CDR3 DNA by itself, 39 bases read in frame from the first base. V is shortened by 1 base, J by 1 base, and the region joining them spans 4 bases.

The chain was built from TRBV4-1 and TRBJ2-5; confidence is insufficient to name the D gene. The source is a woman under 30 with acute COVID-19. What was sequenced was PBMCs or T cells enriched from blood (not recorded which). The CDR3 is CASSQVIQETQYF. The base sequence is TGCGCCAGCAGCCAAGTAATCCAAGAGACCCAGTACTTC.